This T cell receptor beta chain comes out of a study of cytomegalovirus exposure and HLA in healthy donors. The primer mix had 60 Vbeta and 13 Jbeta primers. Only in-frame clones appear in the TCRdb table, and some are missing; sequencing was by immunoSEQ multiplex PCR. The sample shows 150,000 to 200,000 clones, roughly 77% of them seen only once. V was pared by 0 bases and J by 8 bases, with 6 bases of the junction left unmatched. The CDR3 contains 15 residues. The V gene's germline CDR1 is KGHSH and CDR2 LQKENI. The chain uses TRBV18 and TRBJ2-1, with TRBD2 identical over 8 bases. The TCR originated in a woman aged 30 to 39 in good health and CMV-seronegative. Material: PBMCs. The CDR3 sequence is CASSPPRGGRDEQFF. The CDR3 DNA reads TGTGCCAGCTCACCACCCCGGGGGGGGCGAGATGAGCAGTTCTTC. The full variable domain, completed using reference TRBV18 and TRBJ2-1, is NAGVMQNPRHLVRRRGQEARLRCSPMKGHSHVYWYRQLPEEGLKFMVYLQKENIIDESGMPKERFSAEFPKEGPSILRIQQVVRGDSAAYFCASSPPRGGRDEQFFGPGTRLTVL.